These T cell receptor beta chains were read from a single sample in a study of cytomegalovirus exposure and HLA in healthy donors. Sequencing used immunoSEQ multiplex PCR; TCRdb keeps in-frame clones, though not all of them. The table includes about 190,000 clones, roughly 74% detected once. Sequenced: PBMCs. The receptors were gathered from a woman in her 30s in good health and CMV-seropositive. The CDR3 runs from the conserved cysteine through the conserved F or W. Fields, in order: D gene, clone size, CDR3 length, J gene, V gene, CDR3 DNA, CDR3 protein. The D gene is left open where the match is weak. Some rows mark clone size as missing; the rest say once, few, many or name a class of expanded clone.

>NA|NA|16|TRBJ1-1|TRBV6-1
TGTGCCAGCAGTGAAGAATATTGGGACATGAACACTGAAGCTTTCTTT
CASSEEYWDMNTEAFF
>NA|NA|12|TRBJ2-7|TRBV9
TGTGCCAGCAGCCCCGCGGTCTCCGAGCAGTACTTC
CASSPAVSEQYF
>TRBD1|NA|14|TRBJ2-7|TRBV19
TGTGCCAGTACCCCGGGACAGGGGACTTACGAGCAGTACTTC
CASTPGQGTYEQYF
>NA|NA|13|TRBJ2-7|TRBV6-6
TGTGCCAGCAGTTATGTGGAGACCTACGAGCAGTACTTC
CASSYVETYEQYF
>TRBD2|NA|15|TRBJ2-1|TRBV6-5
TGTGCCAGCAGTGCCTTAGCGGGAGGGAAAGATGAGCAGTTCTTC
CASSALAGGKDEQFF
>TRBD2|NA|17|TRBJ2-7|TRBV9
TGTGCCAGCAGCGTAGACCAAGGCCGGGGGGGCCGGTACGAGCAGTACTTC
CASSVDQGRGGRYEQYF
>NA|NA|17|TRBJ2-5|TRBV21-1
TGTGCCAGCAGCAAAGCTGGAACTAGCGGGGGAGAAGAGACCCAGTACTTC
CASSKAGTSGGEETQYF
>TRBD1|NA|16|TRBJ1-1|TRBV5-1
TGCGCCAGCAGCCAGATAAACAGGGGGCGAAACACTGAAGCTTTCTTT
CASSQINRGRNTEAFF
>TRBD2|NA|15|TRBJ2-3|TRBV13
TGTGCCAGCAGCGGGTTAGCGGGAGGGACAGATACGCAGTATTTT
CASSGLAGGTDTQYF
>NA|NA|15|TRBJ2-2|TRBV6-5
TGTGCCAGCAGTTACTTAGAAGGGGCCGGGCGTCGGATGTTTTTT
CASSYLEGAGRRMFF
>NA|NA|15|TRBJ1-5|TRBV27
TGTGCCAGCAGAGGGTTTGAGGGTAGCAATCAGCCCCAGCATTTT
CASRGFEGSNQPQHF
>TRBD1|NA|12|TRBJ1-1|TRBV27
TGTGCCAGCAGTCCAGGGGGGACTGAAGCTTTCTTT
CASSPGGTEAFF
>NA|NA|12|TRBJ1-3|TRBV27
TGTGCCAGCACGGGGTCCGGAAACACCATATATTTT
CASTGSGNTIYF
>NA|NA|15|TRBJ2-7|TRBV4-1
TGCGCCAGCAGCCAAGATCTACAGGGCCCCTACGAGCAGTACTTC
CASSQDLQGPYEQYF
>NA|NA|13|TRBJ1-2|TRBV5-6
TGTGCCAGCATCACCCTGGGAGGTAATGGCTACACCTTC
CASITLGGNGYTF
>NA|NA|16|TRBJ1-6|TRBV5-1
TGCGCCAGCAGCTTGGTTCCCGGGGTGGTTGGTTCACCCCTCCACTTT
CASSLVPGVVGSPLHF
>NA|NA|15|TRBJ2-3|TRBV7-2
TGTGCCAGCAGCTTAGGACCGACAGCCACAGATACGCAGTATTTT
CASSLGPTATDTQYF
>NA|NA|14|TRBJ2-7|TRBV28
TGTGCCAGCAGTCCAGGACTGTTTGGCTACGAGCAGTACTTC
CASSPGLFGYEQYF
>NA|NA|17|TRBJ2-1|TRBV2
TGTGCCAGCAGTGGGGCTTGGGGGAGGGGGTCCTACAATGAGCAGTTCTTC
CASSGAWGRGSYNEQFF
>NA|few|19|TRBJ2-5|TRBV10-1
TGCGCCAGCACCCGAGGAGGGGGGGAGGTCGTTCAGGCTCAAGAGACCCAGTACTTC
CASTRGGGEVVQAQETQYF
>NA|NA|15|TRBJ1-3|TRBV10-3
TGTGCCATCAGTGAGTCCCGGTCGCCTGGAAACACCATATATTTT
CAISESRSPGNTIYF
>NA|NA|18|TRBJ2-7|TRBV7-9
TGTGCCAGCAGCTTAACCGAGACGGAGGAGGGAGGCTACTACGAGCAGTACTTC
CASSLTETEEGGYYEQYF
>NA|NA|13|TRBJ1-4|TRBV5-1
TGCGCCAGCAGCGGCGGACAGAATGAAAAACTGTTTTTT
CASSGGQNEKLFF
>TRBD1|NA|16|TRBJ1-1|TRBV4-2
TGTGCCAGCAGCCAAGTGGCAGGGGGCGAATCTGATGAAGCTTTCTTT
CASSQVAGGESDEAFF
>NA|NA|15|TRBJ1-1|TRBV9
TGTGCCAGTAATAGACGTGGAGGCGGGAACACTGAAGCTTTCTTT
CASNRRGGGNTEAFF
>TRBD1|NA|15|TRBJ2-7|TRBV7-2
TGTGCCAGCAGCCCCGGAAGGGGGCCTTCCTACGAGCAGTACTTC
CASSPGRGPSYEQYF
>TRBD1|NA|15|TRBJ1-6|TRBV6-5
TGTGCCAGCAGAGGACAGGGGATGGGAAATTCACCCCTCCACTTT
CASRGQGMGNSPLHF
>NA|NA|13|TRBJ2-7|TRBV6-6
TGTGCCAGCAGTTACGAATGGCTCTACGAGCAGTACTTC
CASSYEWLYEQYF
>TRBD2|NA|14|TRBJ2-7|TRBV5-1
TGCGCCAGCAGCCTGAGCGGGGTGCCCTACGAGCAGTACTTC
CASSLSGVPYEQYF
>NA|few|13|TRBJ2-5|TRBV5-1
TGCGCCAGCAGCTTCGCAGGGGTGGAGACCCAGTACTTC
CASSFAGVETQYF
>TRBD2|NA|14|TRBJ2-7|TRBV6-5
TGTGCCAGCAGTGAAAGCGGGAGGGGGTACGAGCAGTACTTC
CASSESGRGYEQYF
>NA|NA|13|TRBJ1-1|TRBV14
TGTGCCAGCAGCCAACTACAGGGAACTGAAGCTTTCTTT
CASSQLQGTEAFF
>NA|NA|13|TRBJ2-7|TRBV10-1
TGCGCCAGCAGTGAGTCCCCAGCCTACGAGCAGTACTTC
CASSESPAYEQYF
>TRBD1|few|16|TRBJ2-2|TRBV11-1
TGTGCCAGCAGCTTAAGTCAGGACAGGGGGCGCGGGGAGCTGTTTTTT
CASSLSQDRGRGELFF
>TRBD1|NA|14|TRBJ2-3|TRBV29-1
TGCAGCCTGGGGGGGGACAGGGGGCTGAATACGCAGTATTTT
CSLGGDRGLNTQYF
>NA|NA|14|TRBJ2-2|TRBV9
TGTGCCAGCAGCATCCGGCAACTAGCCGGGGAGCTGTTTTTT
CASSIRQLAGELFF
>NA|NA|13|TRBJ1-2|TRBV6-5
TGTGCCAGCAGGGGAATAGGGGCGGATGGCTACACCTTC
CASRGIGADGYTF
>NA|NA|14|TRBJ2-3|TRBV6-1
TGTGCCAGCAGTGACCGGTCGATCACAGATACGCAGTATTTT
CASSDRSITDTQYF
>NA|NA|15|TRBJ1-4|TRBV28
TGTGCCAGCAGGGGGGAGGACGGATTTAATGAAAAACTGTTTTTT
CASRGEDGFNEKLFF